This TCR beta chain derives from a study of T cell responses to AZD1222 COVID-19 vaccine (dated by TCRdb to the early 2020s). Notes on the research overall: AZD1222 recipients whose second dose came at about 4 weeks and those whose second dose came at about 12 weeks were combined into one group, since spike-specific TCR depth and breadth did not differ between the two schedules. A total of over 230 trial participants underwent TCR sequencing, of whom approximately 200 had received two doses of AZD1222 and some 25 had received two doses of the MenACWY control vaccine. Trial participants were enrolled by age into subgroups of 18-55, 56-69 and 70-plus years, and roughly 150, 30 and 60 TCR-sequenced participants, respectively, were included in these subgroups. Study-wide conclusions, independent of this receptor: Most participants were white British and females outnumbered males, and the authors suggested that clonal diversity may have been underestimated. CD4 TCRs associated with the vaccine covered the entire spike protein, and the dominant responses were in regions 160-218 and 743-854. After two AZD1222 doses, spike-specific TCR breadth and depth were significantly higher than at day 0 and than in MenACWY recipients. Epitopes outside the regions mutated in the B.1.351 and B.1.1.7 variants were reportedly recognized by nearly half of the unique spike-specific TCRs. Only five or six AZD1222 recipients were SARS-CoV-2 seropositive at baseline, limiting conclusions about previously exposed vaccinees. Because no day 14 peak-response samples were available, the repertoires could be characterized only after the peak T cell response. In the small 56-69-year group, the increase in depth fell short of significance, most likely because of low power.

The V and J ends are trimmed by 1 base and 5 bases, leaving 13 bases between them. The CDR3 goes from the cysteine to the phenylalanine over 15 residues. The retained sequence is limited to the CDR3, 45 bases, with the frame set at the first base. Taken from the germline V gene, the CDR1 and CDR2 loops are SGHRS and YFSETQ. The CDR3 regions of human TCRbeta chains were analyzed by immunosequencing. Per the original workflow: TCRs in the repertoires were matched against a reference library of SARS-CoV-2-specific TCRs that had been generated with the MIRA antigen-specificity platform. Breadth was defined as the fraction of unique TCRs that were SARS-CoV-2-associated, and depth was defined as the fraction of total T cells that were SARS-CoV-2-associated. Each spike-specific TCR was assigned to its reactive spike region and to a CD4 or CD8 class using the MIRA data. Log10-transformed breadth and depth values were compared by one-way ANOVA with Sidak's multiple comparisons tests. TCRdb mirrors the immuneACCESS table, restricted to in-frame sequences. Some clones are absent from its copies; in checked studies, under half trace to an unresolved V gene, and the reason for the others is unknown. The V and J calls and the clone size are those of that table, but D and trimming were determined from the DNA. The sample contains roughly 130,000 clones, roughly nine tenths of them found a single time. 1.3% to 1.5% of the sample belongs to the ten largest clones.

What this sample's time point label stands for: baseline before first vaccination. Samples from vaccinated people were obtained from the UK trials COV001 and COV002, which included a single-blind randomized controlled phase 2/3 trial of AZD1222 (ChAdOx1 nCoV-19) in healthy adults. For TCRbeta chain sequencing, PBMC samples from trial participants were taken at day 0 and at day 28 after the second dose. A remark on this clone: Its antigen is still unknown. The record has no base qualities; no much larger clone is one base away.

The chain uses TRBV5-1 and TRBJ2-1, with the D gene too uncertain to name. This TCR was recovered from an adult in good health. Material: peripheral blood, obtained on day 0 of AZD1222 vaccination. DNA sequence: TGCGCCAGCAGCTTGAAGGCCAAAATTAACAATGAGCAGTTCTTC. Its translation reads: CASSLKAKINNEQFF.